A selection of T cell receptor beta chains follows, all from one sample in a study of cytomegalovirus exposure and HLA in healthy donors. TCRdb keeps only in-frame clones here, not all; method: immunoSEQ multiplex PCR. Among 55,000 to 70,000 clones listed, 55% to 75% were seen once. The sequenced material came from PBMCs. The receptors shown here come from a man aged 40-49 years in good health and CMV-seropositive. Each CDR3 is given without its conserved first and last residue.

V	J	CDR3
TRBV19	TRBJ1-5	ASSIPGGDFNQPQH
TRBV10-3	TRBJ2-7	AISLSGTGKDEQY
TRBV7-2	TRBJ1-6	ASSLETGNSPLH
TRBV6-5	TRBJ1-1	ASSYSMNTEAF
TRBV12-2	TRBJ2-2	ASRFGKVEAGELF
TRBV7-6	TRBJ2-7	ASSPEERESPYEQY
TRBV14	TRBJ1-6	ASSPGTASPLH
TRBV7-9	TRBJ2-7	ASSLRTGGNSEQY
TRBV2	TRBJ2-1	ASSEQTSGPPF
TRBV5-8	TRBJ1-2	ASSSGDYGYT
TRBV4-1	TRBJ2-5	ASSHPTGGQETQY
TRBV19	TRBJ2-2	ASSPLGGGSTGELF
TRBV27	TRBJ2-7	ASSLSSFWTSVSEQY
TRBV7-8	TRBJ2-3	ASSLMTSGGVYTQY
TRBV30	TRBJ2-7	AWSLGVGGEQY
TRBV7-2	TRBJ1-2	ASSGRGQGYT
TRBV30	TRBJ1-2	AWSVGGGSGYT
TRBV6-1	TRBJ1-2	ASSEGTFYGYT
TRBV28	TRBJ2-7	ASSPPWGTGNYEQY
TRBV5-1	TRBJ2-1	ASRPQPSSYNEQF
TRBV11-3	TRBJ2-1	ASSLRRDKTYNEQF
TRBV19	TRBJ1-2	ASSVTGQGADYGYT
TRBV6-1	TRBJ2-3	ASRVGGGTDTQY
TRBV5-1	TRBJ1-4	ASSLEGDRGTKLF
TRBV7-2	TRBJ1-2	ASSPGLGQNYGYT
TRBV19	TRBJ1-2	ASRTGTAYGYT
TRBV2	TRBJ2-5	ASSPGPGEETQY
TRBV5-1	TRBJ2-3	ASSLAGSTDTQY